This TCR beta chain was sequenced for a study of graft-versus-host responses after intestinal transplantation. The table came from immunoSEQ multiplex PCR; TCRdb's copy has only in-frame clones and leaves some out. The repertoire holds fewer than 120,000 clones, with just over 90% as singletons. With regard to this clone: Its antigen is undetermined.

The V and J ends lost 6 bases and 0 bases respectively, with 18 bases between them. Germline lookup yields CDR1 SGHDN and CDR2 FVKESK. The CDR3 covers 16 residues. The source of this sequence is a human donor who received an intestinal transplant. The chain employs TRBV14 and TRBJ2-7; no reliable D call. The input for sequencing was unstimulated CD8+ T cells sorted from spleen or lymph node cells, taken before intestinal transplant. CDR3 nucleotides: TGTGCCAGCAGTCAAATCAGCGCGCGGAACTCCTACGAGCAGTACTTC. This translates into CASSQISARNSYEQYF.